This T cell receptor beta chain was sequenced for a study of shared clonotypes between healthy human individuals. Study context: There were three CD4 naive, three CD4 memory, two CD8 naive and one CD8 memory plates per donor.

Study outcomes and limitations: Large sequencing depth failed to make sorted-subset sequencing complete, rarefaction showed.

In replicate PCRs of sorted subsets, roughly 190 ng DNA, about 29,000 T cell genomes, was used. Assay used: immunoSEQ multiplex PCR; TCRdb lists only in-frame clones, some missing. The profile shows roughly 530,000 clones, 96% of them singletons. Division of CD4+ cells produced a CD45RA+ naive subset and a CD45RA-negative memory subset. Note on this clone: The antigen remains unidentified.

This sequence originates from a woman in her twenties or thirties in good health. Input material: naive CD4+ T cells sorted from blood. Subset defined: CD45RA+ positively selected.

The DNA for the CDR3 is TGTGCCAGCAGCTTAGGCCATAGCGGGAGCTACGAGCAGTACTTC. This gives the protein CASSLGHSGSYEQYF. The chain has TRBV13 and TRBJ2-7, with 9 bases lining up with TRBD2. Trimming removed 0 bases from V and 3 bases from J; junction bases left unmatched: 3. The germline V gene has CDR1 PRHDT and CDR2 FYEKMQ (reference sequence). This CDR3 comprises 15 residues.